A single sample gave rise to the 20 T cell receptor beta chains below, sequenced in a study of blood T cell repertoires in COVID-19. TCRdb's copy holds only in-frame clones and misses some; the assay was immunoSEQ multiplex PCR. Found here are some 300,000 clones, approximately 86% of them singletons; the top ten hold approximately 1%. The sample consisted of PBMCs or T cells enriched from blood (not recorded which). These receptors were collected from a woman younger than 45 who had recovered from COVID-19.

The chain recombines TRBV15 with TRBJ1-5, with D maybe TRBD1 (6 bases). Trimming stripped 6 bases from V and 7 bases from J, with 13 bases between. The germline gives CDR1 LNHNV, CDR2 YYDKDF (reference sequence). The CDR3 extends over 13 amino acids. This CDR3 reads CATSIGGGQPQHF. In nucleotides, the CDR3 is TGTGCCACCAGTATAGGGGGTGGGCAGCCCCAGCATTTT.

The V and J genes are TRBV4-1 and TRBJ2-1, with D possibly TRBD1 on 6 matching bases. V was cut by 1 base and J by 0 bases, with 16 bases left in between. Germline CDR1 MGHRA, CDR2 YSYEKL. The CDR3 is made up of 18 amino acids. CDR3 coding DNA: TGCGCCAGCAGCCAAGTTGGTGGAAGGGGGAGCTCCTACAATGAGCAGTTCTTC. Translating it yields CASSQVGGRGSSYNEQFF.

V gene TRBV3-1 (or the pseudogene TRBV3-2) combines with J gene TRBJ2-1; 8 bases agree with TRBD2. The V gene's germline CDR1 is LGHDT and CDR2 YNNKEL (reference sequence). V dropped 0 bases and J dropped 6; count of bases not matched to a gene: 10. CDR3 length: 17 residues. The DNA of the CDR3 is TGTGCCAGCAGCCAAGATATCGGAGTAGCGGGGATCAATGAGCAGTTCTTC. Translating it yields CASSQDIGVAGINEQFF.

J is TRBJ2-1 and V is TRBV4-1; TRBD1 aligns across 9 bases. V shed 1 base, J shed 4 bases, and the junction held 2 bases outside the gene matches. This CDR3 comprises 15 residues. Germline V CDR1 and CDR2: MGHRA, YSYEKL. The CDR3 reads CASSQVGTGYNEQFF. DNA for the CDR3: TGCGCCAGCAGCCAAGTCGGGACAGGGTACAATGAGCAGTTCTTC.

This clone was seen only a few times. The chain employs TRBV5-5 and TRBJ1-1; possible D gene TRBD1, 6 bases. Germline CDR1 SGHKS, CDR2 YYEKEE (reference sequence). The V end lost 6 bases, the J end lost 1 base, and 19 bases lay between the germline ends. The CDR3 length is 16 residues. CDR3 sequence: CASTLPQGPGNTEAFF. Written as DNA, the CDR3 is TGTGCCAGCACCCTACCCCAGGGGCCCGGGAACACTGAAGCTTTCTTT.

V usage is TRBV25-1 and J usage is TRBJ1-2, with 7 bases identical to TRBD1. The ends lost 2 bases at V and 7 bases at J; junction bases unmatched: 10. The CDR3 extends over 15 amino acids. Germline values: CDR1 MGHDK, CDR2 SYGVNS. In DNA form, the CDR3 reads TGTGCCAGCAGTGAAGGACAGGCATCATTGGGTGGCTACACCTTC. Translated, it gives CASSEGQASLGGYTF.

The chain uses TRBV9 and TRBJ1-4, with 7 bases fitting TRBD1. Germline loops: CDR1 SGDLS, CDR2 YYNGEE. With V trimmed by 3 bases and J by 3 bases, 5 bases remained unmatched. The CDR3 runs to 15 residues. The CDR3 region is CASSAAGTANEKLFF. CDR3 in DNA: TGTGCCAGCAGCGCCGCCGGGACAGCTAATGAAAAACTGTTTTTT.

V gene TRBV7-2 combines with J gene TRBJ1-3; 8 bases match TRBD1. The CDR3 totals 15 residues. The V gene's germline CDR1 is SGHTA and CDR2 FQGNSA. The ends lost 5 bases at V and 3 bases at J; junction bases unmatched: 6. CDR3 protein: CASSRTGPSGNTIYF. CDR3 DNA sequence: TGTGCCAGCAGCCGGACAGGGCCTAGTGGAAACACCATATATTTT.

Concerning this clone: One end of the junction varies from germline; a read error may be responsible. The chain is built from TRBV7-2 and TRBJ1-6, with a weak D call TRBD1 (5 bases). The CDR3 consists of 16 residues. Germline CDR1 and CDR2: SGHTA and FQGNSA. The CDR3 DNA follows: TGTGCCAGCAGCTTTACAGGAACACGATATAATTCATCCCTCCACTTT. This sequence encodes CASSFTGTRYNSSLHF. The complete variable domain, with remaining parts taken from reference TRBV7-2 and TRBJ1-6, reads GAGVSQSPSNKVTEKGKDVELRCDPISGHTALYWYRQSLGQGLEFLIYFQGNSAPDKSGLPSDRFSAERTGGSVSTLTIQRTQQEDSAVYLCASSFTGTRYNSSLHFGNGTRLTVT.

The rearrangement joins TRBV28 to TRBJ2-5, with 7 bases that match TRBD2. Looked up from germline, CDR1 is MDHEN and CDR2 is SYDVKM. Trimming removed 2 bases from V and 6 bases from J; junction bases left unmatched: 12. The CDR3 is 16 residues long. The CDR3 here is CASSLRAGVSKKTQYF. CDR3 sequence (DNA): TGTGCCAGCAGTTTAAGGGCGGGAGTGAGTAAGAAGACCCAGTACTTC.

This chain connects TRBV13 to TRBJ1-3; perhaps TRBD1 as D (5 bases). CDR3 length: 18 amino acids. Germline-derived CDR1 and CDR2 are PRHDT and FYEKMQ (reference sequence). The V end lost 4 bases, the J end lost 0 bases, and 19 bases lay between the germline ends. The CDR3 loop reads CASSSKHRRLSSGNTIYF. The DNA of the CDR3 is TGTGCCAGCAGCTCAAAACACAGGCGTCTCTCCTCTGGAAACACCATATATTTT. Full variable domain (rest looked up from reference TRBV13 and TRBJ1-3): AAGVIQSPRHLIKEKRETATLKCYPIPRHDTVYWYQQGPGQDPQFLISFYEKMQSDKGSIPDRFSAQQFSDYHSELNMSSLELGDSALYFCASSSKHRRLSSGNTIYFGEGSWLTVV.

The gene calls are TRBV19 and TRBJ2-2; 9 nucleotides align to TRBD2. CDR3 length: 15 residues. The trim removed 7 bases at V and 0 bases at J, leaving 3 bases unmatched. CDR1 is LNHDA, CDR2 SQIVND, per germline (reference sequence). CDR3 amino acids: CASKLAGPNTGELFF. The CDR3 region has the DNA TGTGCCAGTAAGCTAGCGGGACCGAACACCGGGGAGCTGTTTTTT.

V usage is TRBV20-1 and J usage is TRBJ2-5; the D is unclear. CDR3 length: 11 residues. The germline CDR1 and CDR2 sequences are DFQATT and SNEGSKA (reference sequence). Trimming cost V 7 bases and J 5 bases, with 11 bases left between them. As DNA, the CDR3 is TGCAGTGTTCTTAAATTGGAGACCCAGTACTTC. Translating gives CSVLKLETQYF.

This rearrangement joins TRBV2 to TRBJ2-1; tentative D call: TRBD2 (6 bases). The V end lost 3 bases, the J end lost 0 bases, and 12 bases lay between the germline ends. The CDR3 consists of 16 residues. The germline V gene encodes CDR1 SNHLY and CDR2 FYNNEI. The CDR3 reads CASSEWRGPSYNEQFF. The CDR3 DNA follows: TGTGCCAGCAGTGAGTGGCGGGGACCCTCCTACAATGAGCAGTTCTTC.

The chain has TRBV5-1 and TRBJ2-7; D is possibly TRBD1 (7 bases). Trimming removed 4 bases at V and 2 bases at J, with 16 bases between. From germline, CDR1 is SGHRS and CDR2 YFSETQ. The CDR3 sequence is 15 residues long. CDR3 DNA: TGCGCCAGCAGCATCCATTCAGGGGGGACCTACGAGCAGTACTTC. Its protein is CASSIHSGGTYEQYF.

V gene TRBV5-5 combines with J gene TRBJ1-1, with D unresolved. V was pared by 0 bases and J by 1 base, with 7 bases between. The germline V gene has CDR1 SGHKS and CDR2 YYEKEE (reference sequence). CDR3 length: 14 amino acids. The CDR3 protein is CASSLDTPNTEAFF. CDR3 coding DNA: TGTGCCAGCAGCTTGGACACGCCGAACACTGAAGCTTTCTTT.

This chain uses TRBV20-1 with TRBJ1-1; TRBD1 aligns across 8 bases. From germline, CDR1 is DFQATT and CDR2 SNEGSKA (reference sequence). Trimming took 3 bases from V and 5 from J; bases not matched to a gene: 11. This CDR3 region has 15 residues. CDR3 amino acids: CSASPYQGAGTEAFF. The DNA of the CDR3 is TGCAGTGCTAGTCCCTACCAGGGGGCAGGGACTGAAGCTTTCTTT.

The genes are TRBV14 and TRBJ1-3; D perhaps matches TRBD1 (5 bases). Germline V gene sequence: CDR1 SGHDN, CDR2 FVKESK. The CDR3 consists of 18 residues. Trimming took 4 bases from V and 0 from J, leaving 19 bases between them. The CDR3 bases are TGTGCCAGCAGCCGGTTATCCCAGGGAGGCAGCTCTGGAAACACCATATATTTT. Translation gives CASSRLSQGGSSGNTIYF.

The chain has TRBV5-1 and TRBJ2-7, with 7 nucleotides matching TRBD2. The CDR3 totals 15 residues. The V gene's germline CDR1 is SGHRS and CDR2 YFSETQ. The junction had 8 bases not matched to a gene; V was cut back by 2 bases and J by 3 bases. The CDR3 loop reads CASSFWAGAVYEQYF. In DNA form, the CDR3 reads TGCGCCAGCAGCTTCTGGGCGGGAGCGGTCTACGAGCAGTACTTC.

CDR3 in amino acids: CASSATGYGNTGELFF. The CDR3 DNA is TGTGCCAGCAGCGCAACAGGGTATGGGAACACCGGGGAGCTGTTTTTT. The J gene is TRBJ2-2, the V gene TRBV11-3, with a weak D call TRBD1 (6 bases). The CDR3 has 16 residues. V was clipped by 5 bases and J by 1 base, with 14 bases between them. CDR1 and CDR2 (germline): SGHNT, YENEEA.